These 3 T cell receptor beta chains were all obtained from the same sample, sequenced in a study of cytotoxic CD8 clonotypes in ibrutinib-treated CLL. The data were produced by immunoSEQ multiplex PCR, yet TCRdb's version contains in-frame clones alone and is incomplete. The sample holds hundreds of thousands of clones, around four fifths seen once. The material sequenced was PBMCs, taken before ibrutinib treatment. These receptor sequences come from a human donor with chronic lymphocytic leukemia.

The V call is TRBV5-4, the J call TRBJ1-3, with no clear D. CDR1 is SGHNT, CDR2 YYREEE, per germline (reference sequence). This CDR3 comprises 16 residues. The V and J ends lost 2 bases and 0 bases respectively, with 12 bases between them. CDR3 in DNA: TGTGCCAGCAGCTTAGGGAACTACTACTCTGGAAACACCATATATTTT. The encoded protein is CASSLGNYYSGNTIYF.

The rearrangement joins TRBV11-1 to TRBJ2-7, with a weak D call TRBD1 (6 bases). The CDR3 covers 14 residues. Germline V lookup: CDR1 SGHAT, CDR2 FQDESV (reference sequence). Trimming took off 4 bases at V and 2 bases at J, with 12 bases between the two ends. This CDR3 is CASSSTRTAYEQYF. The CDR3 region has the DNA TGTGCCAGCAGCTCCACCCGGACAGCCTACGAGCAGTACTTC.

The chain links TRBV29-1 to TRBJ2-2; 8 positions match TRBD2. The CDR3 has 16 amino acids. V lost 6 bases and J lost 3; bases outside the gene matches: 12. Germline assignment: CDR1 SQVTM and CDR2 ANQGSEA. CDR3 loop: CSVSGSTNGHTGELFF. In DNA form, the CDR3 reads TGCAGCGTCAGCGGGAGCACCAATGGACACACCGGGGAGCTGTTTTTT.